These T cell receptor beta chains were read from a single sample in a study of human T cells and chemical hapten exposure. TCRdb reanalysed the RACE reads using MiXCR and keeps one entry per CDR3 protein. The table records just under 65,000 distinct CDR3 sequences, 8% to 13% of them present only once. Here the sequenced sample was whole blood, taken in connection with sensitization to the hapten diphenylcyclopropenone (DPC). All receptors come from a woman younger than 45 with alopecia areata. Some clones in this sample may be carry-over from other donors' samples. Each CDR3 is given with its conserved first and last residue. A D gene is named only where the DNA matches it firmly. Expanded clones are given a class, and other clones once, few, many or no size at all.

clone size: many
V gene: TRBV25-1
J gene: TRBJ2-5
D gene: TRBD1
CDR3 DNA: TGTGCCAGCAGTGAATATATTCAGGGGGCAGGAGGAGAGACCCAGTACTTC
CDR3 protein: CASSEYIQGAGGETQYF

clone size: .
V gene: TRBV11-2
J gene: TRBJ2-7
D gene: .
CDR3 DNA: TGTGCCAGCAGCTTAGGCGCCAGGGGCTACGAGCAGTACTTC
CDR3 protein: CASSLGARGYEQYF

clone size: few
V gene: TRBV19
J gene: TRBJ1-2
D gene: .
CDR3 DNA: TGTGCCAGTAGCCCCAGGACGGGAACCAGAGCCTATGGCTACACCTTC
CDR3 protein: CASSPRTGTRAYGYTF

clone size: few
V gene: TRBV7-2
J gene: TRBJ2-3
D gene: .
CDR3 DNA: TGTGCCAGCAGCACGGCGGTTCGGAAAGATACGCAGTATTTT
CDR3 protein: CASSTAVRKDTQYF

clone size: .
V gene: TRBV20-1
J gene: TRBJ2-3
D gene: .
CDR3 DNA: TGCAGTGCTAGATCGGTGACTGGGACTAGCACAGATACGCAGTATTTT
CDR3 protein: CSARSVTGTSTDTQYF

clone size: .
V gene: TRBV30
J gene: TRBJ1-5
D gene: TRBD1
CDR3 DNA: TGTGCCTGGAGTCCCGGACAGGGGGCTCAGCCCCAGCATTTT
CDR3 protein: CAWSPGQGAQPQHF

clone size: few
V gene: TRBV12-3/TRBV12-4
J gene: TRBJ1-2
D gene: TRBD1
CDR3 DNA: TGTGCCAGCAGTACCGGACAGGGGGCTCGCTATGGCTACACCTTC
CDR3 protein: CASSTGQGARYGYTF

clone size: many
V gene: TRBV6-2/TRBV6-3
J gene: TRBJ2-1
D gene: TRBD1
CDR3 DNA: TGTGCCAGCAGTTACCGACGACAGGGACCCTACAATGAGCAGTTCTTC
CDR3 protein: CASSYRRQGPYNEQFF

clone size: few
V gene: TRBV7-3
J gene: TRBJ2-1
D gene: .
CDR3 DNA: TGTGCCAGCAGCCAGGTAGGGGCCCGCAATGAGCAGTTCTTC
CDR3 protein: CASSQVGARNEQFF

clone size: many
V gene: TRBV9
J gene: TRBJ2-5
D gene: TRBD2
CDR3 DNA: TGTGCCAGCAGCGTAGGGACTAGCGGGCAAGAGACCCAGTACTTC
CDR3 protein: CASSVGTSGQETQYF

clone size: few
V gene: TRBV7-3
J gene: TRBJ1-1
D gene: TRBD1
CDR3 DNA: TGTGCCAGCAGAAAGGACAGGGACACTGAAGCTTTCTTT
CDR3 protein: CASRKDRDTEAFF

clone size: few
V gene: TRBV7-6
J gene: TRBJ1-2
D gene: .
CDR3 DNA: TGTGCCAGCAGCTCACTACAGGGCTCGGACTATGGCTACACCTTC
CDR3 protein: CASSSLQGSDYGYTF

clone size: many
V gene: TRBV12-3/TRBV12-4
J gene: TRBJ1-6
D gene: TRBD1
CDR3 DNA: TGTGCCAGCAGACCGGGACAGAACTATAATTCACCCCTCCACTTT
CDR3 protein: CASRPGQNYNSPLHF

clone size: many
V gene: TRBV18
J gene: TRBJ2-3
D gene: .
CDR3 DNA: TGTGCCAGCTCACCACCGGGCAGAGCAGATACGCAGTATTTT
CDR3 protein: CASSPPGRADTQYF

clone size: many
V gene: TRBV18
J gene: TRBJ2-2
D gene: .
CDR3 DNA: TGTGCCAGCTCACCACGGATAGGGAACACCGGGGAGCTGTTTTTT
CDR3 protein: CASSPRIGNTGELFF

clone size: few
V gene: TRBV28
J gene: TRBJ2-5
D gene: TRBD2
CDR3 DNA: TGTGCCAGCAGCCTTAGCGGGGGGGCCGGTGAGACCCAGTACTTC
CDR3 protein: CASSLSGGAGETQYF

clone size: many
V gene: TRBV28
J gene: TRBJ2-2
D gene: TRBD2
CDR3 DNA: TGTGCCAGCAAGGGGCTAGCGGGAGTATCAACCGGGGAGCTGTTTTTT
CDR3 protein: CASKGLAGVSTGELFF

clone size: few
V gene: TRBV6-5
J gene: TRBJ2-7
D gene: TRBD1
CDR3 DNA: TGTGCCAGCAGTCCCCATCATTCCGGGACAGTTGAGCAGTACTTC
CDR3 protein: CASSPHHSGTVEQYF

clone size: many
V gene: TRBV6-2/TRBV6-3
J gene: TRBJ2-6
D gene: .
CDR3 DNA: TGTGCCAGCAGTTACTCGAGGAGCTCTGGGGCCAACGTCCTGACTTTC
CDR3 protein: CASSYSRSSGANVLTF

clone size: many
V gene: TRBV7-2
J gene: TRBJ2-1
D gene: .
CDR3 DNA: TGTGCCAGCAGCCCCCACGTGGGGAGATCGGGTAGGAATGAGCAGTTCTTC
CDR3 protein: CASSPHVGRSGRNEQFF

clone size: .
V gene: TRBV5-4
J gene: TRBJ1-2
D gene: TRBD1
CDR3 DNA: TGTGCCAGCAGTCGTGACAGGGGGCTTAACTATGGCTACACCTTC
CDR3 protein: CASSRDRGLNYGYTF

clone size: .
V gene: TRBV2
J gene: TRBJ1-2
D gene: .
CDR3 DNA: TGTGCCAGCAGTCCCTCGACAACGAACTATGGCTACACCTTC
CDR3 protein: CASSPSTTNYGYTF

clone size: many
V gene: TRBV19
J gene: TRBJ2-6
D gene: .
CDR3 DNA: TGTGCCAGTAGTATTGAGAGCTCTGGGGCCAACGTCCTGACTTTC
CDR3 protein: CASSIESSGANVLTF

clone size: many
V gene: TRBV28
J gene: TRBJ1-5
D gene: .
CDR3 DNA: TGTGCCAGCAGTTTATTGGGTAGCGCTCAGCCCCAGCATTTT
CDR3 protein: CASSLLGSAQPQHF

clone size: few
V gene: TRBV11-2
J gene: TRBJ2-7
D gene: TRBD1
CDR3 DNA: TGTGCCAGCAGCTTAATGGGACAGATCTTTTCCTACGAGCAGTACTTC
CDR3 protein: CASSLMGQIFSYEQYF

clone size: many
V gene: TRBV5-1
J gene: TRBJ2-5
D gene: .
CDR3 DNA: TGCGCCAGCAGCTTGGATGTAGGGTGGAAAACAGAGACCCAGTACTTC
CDR3 protein: CASSLDVGWKTETQYF

clone size: many
V gene: TRBV7-2
J gene: TRBJ2-3
D gene: .
CDR3 DNA: TGTGCCAGCAGCTTAGCGATCGCTAGCCCAGATACGCAGTATTTT
CDR3 protein: CASSLAIASPDTQYF

clone size: .
V gene: TRBV29-1
J gene: TRBJ2-1
D gene: .
CDR3 DNA: TGCAGCGTTTGGGACTCACGCTCCTACAATGAGCAGTTCTTC
CDR3 protein: CSVWDSRSYNEQFF

clone size: many
V gene: TRBV27
J gene: TRBJ2-1
D gene: TRBD1
CDR3 DNA: TGTGCCAGCAGTTCCTTAGACAGGGGGCGGTCCCATGAGCAGTTCTTC
CDR3 protein: CASSSLDRGRSHEQFF

clone size: .
V gene: TRBV5-1
J gene: TRBJ1-4
D gene: TRBD1
CDR3 DNA: TGCGCCAGCAGCTACGGGACAGCGAATGAAAAACTGTTTTTT
CDR3 protein: CASSYGTANEKLFF

clone size: .
V gene: TRBV7-2
J gene: TRBJ2-3
D gene: .
CDR3 DNA: TGTGCCAGCAGCAATTATCCAGATACGCAGTATTTT
CDR3 protein: CASSNYPDTQYF

clone size: few
V gene: TRBV6-5
J gene: TRBJ1-2
D gene: .
CDR3 DNA: TGTGCCAGCAGTAGGGGTAACTATGGCTACACCTTC
CDR3 protein: CASSRGNYGYTF

clone size: .
V gene: TRBV7-3
J gene: TRBJ2-6
D gene: TRBD1
CDR3 DNA: TGTGCCAGCAGCACTGGGGACAGGTTCTCTGGGGCCAACGTCCTGACTTTC
CDR3 protein: CASSTGDRFSGANVLTF

clone size: many
V gene: TRBV20-1
J gene: TRBJ2-7
D gene: .
CDR3 DNA: TGCAGTGCTAGAGGTCCGCGGGAAACATACGAGCAGTACTTC
CDR3 protein: CSARGPRETYEQYF

clone size: .
V gene: TRBV7-6
J gene: TRBJ1-2
D gene: .
CDR3 DNA: TGTGCCAGCAGCTTAAGGCCACAGGCGGACTATGGCTACACCTTC
CDR3 protein: CASSLRPQADYGYTF

clone size: many
V gene: TRBV7-2
J gene: TRBJ1-5
D gene: TRBD1
CDR3 DNA: TGTGCCAGCAGCTTAAGGGCAGGGGGACTCAATCAGCCCCAGCATTTT
CDR3 protein: CASSLRAGGLNQPQHF

clone size: few
V gene: TRBV28
J gene: TRBJ1-2
D gene: .
CDR3 DNA: TGTGCCAGCAGTTTAAGAGGGCGAGGCTACACCTTC
CDR3 protein: CASSLRGRGYTF

clone size: .
V gene: TRBV28
J gene: TRBJ2-7
D gene: .
CDR3 DNA: TGTGCCAGCAGAGGCACCGGACACGAGCAGTACTTC
CDR3 protein: CASRGTGHEQYF

clone size: many
V gene: TRBV6-2/TRBV6-3
J gene: TRBJ2-3
D gene: .
CDR3 DNA: TGTGCCAGCAGCCTAACCGGGGATACGCAGTATTTT
CDR3 protein: CASSLTGDTQYF

clone size: many
V gene: TRBV6-2/TRBV6-3
J gene: TRBJ1-5
D gene: TRBD1
CDR3 DNA: TGTGCCAGCAGTCTCGGTGACAGGGTTCAGCCCCAGCATTTT
CDR3 protein: CASSLGDRVQPQHF

clone size: few
V gene: TRBV10-3
J gene: TRBJ1-5
D gene: .
CDR3 DNA: TGTGCCATCAGGGGGGTGCAACGGCCCCAGCATTTT
CDR3 protein: CAIRGVQRPQHF

clone size: once
V gene: TRBV7-2
J gene: TRBJ2-1
D gene: .
CDR3 DNA: TGTGCCAGCAGCTTGGTTTCTAGGGGGCAGTTCTTC
CDR3 protein: CASSLVSRGQFF

clone size: .
V gene: TRBV3-1
J gene: TRBJ2-5
D gene: .
CDR3 DNA: TGTGCCAGCAGCCAAGAGTCGAACGCAGGTGGGACCCAGTACTTC
CDR3 protein: CASSQESNAGGTQYF

clone size: .
V gene: TRBV6-5
J gene: TRBJ2-5
D gene: .
CDR3 DNA: TGTGCCAGCAGTTACTCCGCGACAGCCCTAGAGACCCAGTACTTC
CDR3 protein: CASSYSATALETQYF

clone size: many
V gene: TRBV15
J gene: TRBJ2-1
D gene: .
CDR3 DNA: TGTGCCACCAGCGGGAGCAGGGACCGCGGGGATGAGCAGTTCTTC
CDR3 protein: CATSGSRDRGDEQFF

clone size: many
V gene: TRBV20-1
J gene: TRBJ2-3
D gene: TRBD2
CDR3 DNA: TGCAGTGCTAGCGGACTAGCGGGAAAAGATACGCAGTATTTT
CDR3 protein: CSASGLAGKDTQYF

clone size: few
V gene: TRBV12-3/TRBV12-4
J gene: TRBJ2-1
D gene: .
CDR3 DNA: TGTGCCTCCAGGGGCCTATATGAGCAGTTCTTC
CDR3 protein: CASRGLYEQFF

clone size: many
V gene: TRBV19
J gene: TRBJ2-1
D gene: .
CDR3 DNA: TGTGCCAGTAGTATCGCCGGGGAACGGGAGCAGTTCTTC
CDR3 protein: CASSIAGEREQFF

clone size: .
V gene: TRBV6-2/TRBV6-3
J gene: TRBJ1-1
D gene: TRBD1
CDR3 DNA: TGTGCCAGCAGTTCCTATCGGACAGGGGCTGGAACTGAAGCTTTCTTT
CDR3 protein: CASSSYRTGAGTEAFF

clone size: many
V gene: TRBV4-1
J gene: TRBJ1-2
D gene: .
CDR3 DNA: TGCGCCAGCAGCCAAGCAGGGTTTGGGACCGACTATGGCTACACCTTC
CDR3 protein: CASSQAGFGTDYGYTF

clone size: many
V gene: TRBV18
J gene: TRBJ2-3
D gene: TRBD1
CDR3 DNA: TGTGCCAGCTCACCTCCGGGACAGGTGGGCACAGATACGCAGTATTTT
CDR3 protein: CASSPPGQVGTDTQYF

clone size: .
V gene: TRBV15
J gene: TRBJ2-5
D gene: TRBD2
CDR3 DNA: TGTGCCACCAGCAGCGGGCTAGCGGAGTACCAAGAGACCCAGTACTTC
CDR3 protein: CATSSGLAEYQETQYF

clone size: .
V gene: TRBV7-2
J gene: TRBJ1-6
D gene: TRBD1
CDR3 DNA: TGTGCCAGCAGCCCCCCGACAGGGTTTGCACCCCTCCACTTT
CDR3 protein: CASSPPTGFAPLHF

clone size: few
V gene: TRBV6-5
J gene: TRBJ1-6
D gene: TRBD1
CDR3 DNA: TGTGCCAGCAGTTACGGGACAGGGAGTTCACCCCTCCACTTT
CDR3 protein: CASSYGTGSSPLHF